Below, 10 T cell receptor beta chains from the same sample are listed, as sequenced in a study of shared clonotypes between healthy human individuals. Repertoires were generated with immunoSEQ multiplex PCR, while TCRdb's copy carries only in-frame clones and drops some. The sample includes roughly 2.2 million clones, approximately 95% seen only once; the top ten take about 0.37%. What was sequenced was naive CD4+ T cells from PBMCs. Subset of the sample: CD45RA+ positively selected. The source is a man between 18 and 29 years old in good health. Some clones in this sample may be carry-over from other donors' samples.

The CDR3 loop reads CASSLSRQDIQYF. In nucleotides, the CDR3 is TGTGCCAGCAGCTTAAGCCGTCAGGACATTCAGTACTTC. The V and J genes are TRBV7-3 and TRBJ2-4; D is unresolved. The CDR3 totals 13 residues. Deletions cut 1 base from V and 8 bases from J, with 9 bases between. Germline V gene sequence: CDR1 SGHTA, CDR2 FQGTGA.

The CDR3 coding sequence is TGTGCCAGTAGCGACAGGGGACCGTACAATGAGCAGTTCTTC. This gives the protein CASSDRGPYNEQFF. The chain carries TRBV19 and TRBJ2-1; 8 nucleotides line up with TRBD1. This CDR3 contains 14 residues. The trim removed 6 bases at V and 4 bases at J, leaving 5 bases unmatched. The germline CDR1 and CDR2 sequences are LNHDA and SQIVND (reference sequence).

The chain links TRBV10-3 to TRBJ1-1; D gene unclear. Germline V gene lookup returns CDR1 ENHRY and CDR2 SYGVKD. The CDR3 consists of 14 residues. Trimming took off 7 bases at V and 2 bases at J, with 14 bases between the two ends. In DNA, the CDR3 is TGTGCCATCACCCCGAGGGCAGATAACACTGAAGCTTTCTTT. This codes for CAITPRADNTEAFF.

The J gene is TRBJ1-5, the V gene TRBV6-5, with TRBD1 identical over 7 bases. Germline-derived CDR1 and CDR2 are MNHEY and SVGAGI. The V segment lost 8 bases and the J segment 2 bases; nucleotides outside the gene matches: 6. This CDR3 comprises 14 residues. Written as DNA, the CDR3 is TGTGCCAGCTCTTCCAGGGGGGGCAATCAGCCCCAGCATTTT. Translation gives CASSSRGGNQPQHF.

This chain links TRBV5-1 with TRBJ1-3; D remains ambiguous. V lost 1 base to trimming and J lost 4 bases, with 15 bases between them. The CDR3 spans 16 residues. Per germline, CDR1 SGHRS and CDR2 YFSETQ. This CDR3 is CASSLIPGEGGNTIYF. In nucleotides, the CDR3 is TGCGCCAGCAGCTTGATTCCAGGCGAGGGAGGAAACACCATATATTTT.

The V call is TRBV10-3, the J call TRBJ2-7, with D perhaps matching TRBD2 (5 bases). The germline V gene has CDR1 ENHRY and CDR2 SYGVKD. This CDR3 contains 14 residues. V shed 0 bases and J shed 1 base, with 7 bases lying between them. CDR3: CAISESAGSYEQYF. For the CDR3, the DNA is TGTGCCATCAGTGAGTCGGCGGGTTCCTACGAGCAGTACTTC.

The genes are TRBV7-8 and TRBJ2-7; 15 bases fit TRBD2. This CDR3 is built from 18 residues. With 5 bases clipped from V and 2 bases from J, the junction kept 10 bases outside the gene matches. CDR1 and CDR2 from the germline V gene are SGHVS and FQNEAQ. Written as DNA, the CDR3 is TGTGCCAGCAGCACGGGGGGACTAGCGGGAGGAGGAACCTACGAGCAGTACTTC. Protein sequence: CASSTGGLAGGGTYEQYF. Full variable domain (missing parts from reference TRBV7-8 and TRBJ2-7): GAGVSQSPRYKVAKRGQDVALRCDPISGHVSLFWYQQALGQGPEFLTYFQNEAQLDKSGLPSDRFFAERPEGSVSTLKIQRTQQEDSAVYLCASSTGGLAGGGTYEQYFGPGTRLTVT.

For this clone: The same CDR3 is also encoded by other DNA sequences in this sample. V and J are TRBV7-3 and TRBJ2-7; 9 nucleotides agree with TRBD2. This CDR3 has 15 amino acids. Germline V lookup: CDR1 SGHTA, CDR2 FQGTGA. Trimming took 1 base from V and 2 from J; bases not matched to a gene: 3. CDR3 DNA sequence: TGTGCCAGCAGCTTAAGTAGCGGGGGACCCTACGAGCAGTACTTC. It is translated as CASSLSSGGPYEQYF.

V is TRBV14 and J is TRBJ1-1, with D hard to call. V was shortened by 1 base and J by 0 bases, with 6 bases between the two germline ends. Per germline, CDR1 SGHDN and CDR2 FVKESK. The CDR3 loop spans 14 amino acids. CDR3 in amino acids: CASSQGHLNTEAFF. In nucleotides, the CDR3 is TGTGCCAGCAGCCAAGGACACCTGAACACTGAAGCTTTCTTT.

CDR3 sequence: CAEGGGTSGRAPYEQYF. The CDR3, as DNA: TGTGCCGAAGGAGGGGGGACTAGCGGGAGGGCCCCCTACGAGCAGTACTTC. The rearrangement uses TRBV2 and TRBJ2-7; TRBD2 agrees at 16 bases. CDR1 is SNHLY, CDR2 FYNNEI, per germline. This CDR3 has 17 amino acids. V lost 11 bases and J lost 2; bases outside the gene matches: 12. Supplemented by reference TRBV2 and TRBJ2-7, the full variable domain reads EPEVTQTPSHQVTQMGQEVILRCVPISNHLYFYWYRQILGQKVEFLVSFYNNEISEKSEIFDDQFSVERPDGSNFTLKIRSTKLEDSAMYFCAEGGGTSGRAPYEQYFGPGTRLTVT.